The rows below give T cell receptor beta chains drawn from one sample of a study of T cell repertoires in cytomegalovirus infection. One entry per CDR3 protein, called by TCRdb with MiXCR from the reads. Seen here are over 250,000 distinct CDR3 sequences, around 20% observed once, and the top ten hold approximately 20%. Their specific antigens are unknown. This material consisted of cultured PBMCs, taken from culture after CMV antigen stimulation. The receptors shown here come from a human donor in good health (CMV status not recorded). Some clones in this sample may be carry-over from other donors' samples. Each CDR3 is given with its conserved first and last residue. D genes are given only for firm matches. The size of a clone is reported for some rows only, either as once, few or many, or as a class for expanded clones.

clone_size j_call d_call v_call cdr3_nt cdr3_aa
few TRBJ2-3 . TRBV2 TGTGCCAGCAGTGCAGGGGCTCGCACAGATACGCAGTATTTT CASSAGARTDTQYF
few TRBJ1-5 TRBD1 TRBV2 TGTGCCAGCAGTGAGGGAACAGGGGATCAGCCCCAGCATTTT CASSEGTGDQPQHF
. TRBJ1-2 TRBD1 TRBV30 TGTGCCTGGAGTGGGGCAGGGGGCTACTATGGCTACACCTTC CAWSGAGGYYGYTF
once TRBJ2-7 TRBD1 TRBV14 TGTGCCAGCAGCGACCGGGACAGGGGTTGGTACGAGCAGTACTTC CASSDRDRGWYEQYF
few TRBJ2-1 . TRBV4-3 TGCGCCAGCAGCATAAGGGGGAGTCACAATGAGCAGTTCTTC CASSIRGSHNEQFF
. TRBJ2-5 . TRBV24-1 TGTGCCACCGGGACCCAAGAGACCCAGTACTTC CATGTQETQYF
. TRBJ1-5 . TRBV19 TGTGCCAGTAGTATTGGGACATCTAGTCAGCCCCAGCATTTT CASSIGTSSQPQHF
. TRBJ2-7 TRBD1 TRBV15 TGTGCCACCAGCGGCGGGACAGGGGTCTCCTACGAGCAGTACTTC CATSGGTGVSYEQYF
few TRBJ1-5 . TRBV6-2/TRBV6-3 TGTGCCAGCAGTGTAATCCAGGGAAGTCAGCCCCAGCATTTT CASSVIQGSQPQHF
. TRBJ2-3 TRBD1 TRBV20-1 TGCAGTGGTCGGCAGGGGGACGCAGATACGCAGTATTTT CSGRQGDADTQYF
. TRBJ2-1 . TRBV7-9 TGTGCCAGCAGCTTAGCGGGACTCCGGGGCTACAATGAGCAGTTCTTC CASSLAGLRGYNEQFF
. TRBJ1-1 . TRBV4-1 TGCGCCAGCAGCCAAGATTATTTGAACACTGAAGCTTTCTTT CASSQDYLNTEAFF
many TRBJ2-7 . TRBV7-9 TGTGCCAGCAGCTTAGCCGCCTACTACGAGCAGTACTTC CASSLAAYYEQYF
few TRBJ1-4 . TRBV28 TGTGCCAGCAGCTCTACCCGTCTCGAAAAACTGTTTTTT CASSSTRLEKLFF
. TRBJ2-5 TRBD2 TRBV28 TGTGCCAGCAGCCCAGCGGGAGCGGATGAGACCCAGTACTTC CASSPAGADETQYF
. TRBJ1-6 . TRBV20-1 TGCAGTGCTAGTTGGGGCCCCCGCGGGAATTCACCCCTCCACTTT CSASWGPRGNSPLHF
. TRBJ1-5 . TRBV6-1 TGTGCCAGCAGTGAACAGGGGTCCAATCAGCCCCAGCATTTT CASSEQGSNQPQHF
. TRBJ2-3 TRBD2 TRBV29-1 TGCAGCCCGAGACTAGCAGGCCGGGATACGCAGTATTTT CSPRLAGRDTQYF
few TRBJ2-6 . TRBV7-2 TGTGCCAGCAGCTTAGTGGCAGGAGGGCCTGGGGCCAACGTCCTGACTTTC CASSLVAGGPGANVLTF
. TRBJ2-3 . TRBV18 TGTGCCAGCTCACCACCAACGGTGAGCACAGATACGCAGTATTTT CASSPPTVSTDTQYF
many TRBJ2-1 . TRBV2 TGTGCCAGCCGTTTCCGTACGACCTACAATGAGCAGTTCTTC CASRFRTTYNEQFF
few TRBJ1-3 . TRBV4-3 TGCGCCAGCAGCCAAGATTCCAGGGCCTCGGGAAACACCATATATTTT CASSQDSRASGNTIYF
few TRBJ1-5 TRBD1 TRBV27 TGTGCCAGCAGCCTGCACGGGACAGGGGGCCGGCAGCCCCAGCATTTT CASSLHGTGGRQPQHF
. TRBJ1-1 . TRBV14 TGTGCCAGCAGCCAAGTGGGAGGGCACAGTGAAGCTTTCTTT CASSQVGGHSEAFF
few TRBJ1-2 . TRBV5-1 TGCGCCAGCAGCCACGGGACGGTGGGGGATGGCTACACCTTC CASSHGTVGDGYTF
few TRBJ2-7 . TRBV5-4 TGTGCCAGCAGCCCGGGACCACCTCCAGGCTACGAGCAGTACTTC CASSPGPPPGYEQYF
many TRBJ1-5 TRBD1 TRBV7-2 TGTGCCAGCAGCTCCGGGACAGGGTTCAATCAGCCCCAGCATTTT CASSSGTGFNQPQHF
few TRBJ2-1 . TRBV6-2/TRBV6-3 TGTGCCAGCAGTTACTCACGACGGAGTAGCACCTACAATGAGCAGTTCTTC CASSYSRRSSTYNEQFF
. TRBJ1-4 . TRBV7-9 TGTGCCAGCAGCCTGGCGGCCCGACGGGAAAAACTGTTTTTT CASSLAARREKLFF
. TRBJ1-1 . TRBV10-3 TGTGCCAGCCGCCTGACGTTGGGGGGCGGCGCTGAAGCTTTCTTT CASRLTLGGGAEAFF
few TRBJ2-1 . TRBV11-2 TGTGCCAGCAGCTTAGATTCGGAGAGGTTCCAAAGCTCCTACAATGAGCAGTTCTTC CASSLDSERFQSSYNEQFF
many TRBJ2-7 . TRBV6-2/TRBV6-3 TGTGCCAGCAGTTACGGGGGCCTCTACGAGCAGTACTTC CASSYGGLYEQYF
many TRBJ2-7 TRBD1 TRBV6-2/TRBV6-3 TGTGCCAGCATGAAGGACAGGGTCCTAGACGAGCAGTACTTC CASMKDRVLDEQYF
few TRBJ1-1 . TRBV7-2 TGTGCCAGCAGCTTATTGTCTTGGGGGATCACTGAAGCTTTCTTT CASSLLSWGITEAFF
few TRBJ2-2 TRBD1 TRBV6-5 TGTGCCAGCGGACAGGGTCCTAACACCGGGGAGCTGTTTTTT CASGQGPNTGELFF
. TRBJ2-1 TRBD2 TRBV6-2/TRBV6-3 TGTGCCAGCAGGGGACTAGCGGGAGTGGATGAGCAGTTCTTC CASRGLAGVDEQFF
. TRBJ2-1 TRBD1 TRBV5-6 TGTGCCAGCAGCTCATCGACAGGGCTTAATGAGCAGTTCTTC CASSSSTGLNEQFF
. TRBJ2-7 TRBD1 TRBV5-1 TGCGCCAGCAGCTCCGAACCGGGACAGGGCTACGAGCAGTACTTC CASSSEPGQGYEQYF
few TRBJ2-1 TRBD2 TRBV6-2/TRBV6-3 TGTGCCAGCAGTCTGGGCGGGAGCGGCAGTGAGCAGTTCTTC CASSLGGSGSEQFF
many TRBJ2-6 . TRBV7-2 TGTGCCAGCAGCCAATCCAACGTCCTGACTTTC CASSQSNVLTF
few TRBJ1-2 TRBD1 TRBV5-1 TGCGCCAGCAGCGCTGGACAGGGGTTGGGTGGCTACACCTTC CASSAGQGLGGYTF
. TRBJ2-4 . TRBV19 TGTGCCAGTAAAGCCCTAGCCAAAAACATTCAGTACTTC CASKALAKNIQYF
many TRBJ2-3 . TRBV7-6 TGTGCCAGCAGTAAACATACCGATACGCAGTATTTT CASSKHTDTQYF
few TRBJ2-2 . TRBV12-5 TGTGCTAGTGGTATACAGGGGAACACCGGGGAGCTGTTTTTT CASGIQGNTGELFF
. TRBJ2-7 TRBD2 TRBV2 TGTGCCAGGTCCCCAAGCGGGAGGGGACACTACGAGCAGTACTTC CARSPSGRGHYEQYF
. TRBJ2-1 . TRBV19 TGTGCCAGTAGGGAATTAGCGAAGACGTACAATGAGCAGTTCTTC CASRELAKTYNEQFF
. TRBJ1-1 . TRBV27 TGTGCCAGCAGCATGTCGGGGGAAGCTTTCTTT CASSMSGEAFF
few TRBJ1-6 . TRBV20-1 TGCAGTGCTAGGACCGGTTCTAATTCACCCCTCCACTTT CSARTGSNSPLHF